The entry below gives a single T cell receptor beta chain sequence along with its context. This receptor's antigen is unknown. Base qualities are not at hand, and no much larger clone is one base apart. The sample belongs to a study of graft-versus-host responses after intestinal transplantation (dated by TCRdb to the early 2020s). Background on the whole study: The transplants that recipients got were multivisceral, liver-intestinal, or isolated intestinal. Every recipient was given anti-thymocyte globulin induction, then maintenance tacrolimus and steroids for approximately 3 years. Bulk TCR-beta CDR3 sequencing was used to track graft-versus-host and host-versus-graft alloreactive T cell clones in the graft, circulation and bone marrow after intestinal transplantation. To identify alloreactive clones, pre-transplant mixed lymphocyte reaction products were sequenced and compared with unstimulated pre-transplant donor and recipient T cells. Of the roughly 25 intestinal transplant recipients enrolled in the cohort, one of whom was a retransplant, 3 patients without pretransplant specimens were excluded. A peak of at least 4% donor T cells among recipient peripheral blood mononuclear cells was the definition used for donor T cell macrochimerism. Instead of going to the commercial service, samples from a few later patients were sequenced in-house on an Illumina MiSeq and processed with MiXCR. Beyond this particular receptor, the publication reports: In patients with donor T cell macrochimerism, the allografts had high GvH to HvG T cell clonal ratios. GvH clones were detected in recipient bone marrow, and some appeared earlier in ileal mucosa or blood, consistent with an intestinal mucosal origin. The relatively low number and heterogeneity of intestinal transplant patients limited the conclusions. Early after transplant, peak levels of circulating GvH clones were found to be associated with declines in HvG clones.

Blood samples were collected up to 4 times in the first month after transplant and then at least monthly when available. CDR1 and CDR2, looked up from the germline V gene, are SGHDT and YYEEEE. From the cysteine up to the phenylalanine, the CDR3 has a length of 16 residues. Just the 48-base CDR3 DNA is kept, in frame starting at base 1. The junction carries 14 bases between V and J, which are trimmed by 4 bases and 0 bases respectively. Libraries came from the immunoSEQ multiplex PCR assay. High-throughput TCR-beta CDR3 sequencing of genomic DNA from most patients was performed by Adaptive Biotechnologies. Per the original workflow: TCR sequencing data for approximately 19 patients were retrieved from Adaptive's ImmunoSEQ software; a few other patients were processed with MiXCR and VDJtools. CDR3 nucleotide sequences shared by donor and recipient were removed because the origin of these sequences could not be assigned. At least 2-fold expansion over unstimulated cells and a minimum CFSE-low frequency of 0.002% (template counts) or 0.001% (read counts) were required for clones to be classified as alloreactive. Clones detected in sequenced pre-transplant spleen, lymph node, or MLR CFSE-low populations of the donor or recipient were defined as mappable. Cumulative frequency of alloreactive clones was calculated as a percentage of all sequences weighted by copy number. The table comes from immuneACCESS by way of TCRdb, which keeps in-frame sequences with V and J called. Part of the clones is missing from these tables; in studies checked, under half for an unresolved V gene and the rest for unknown reasons. Clone size and the V and J calls come from that table; the DNA yielded D and trimming. Within this sample are almost 55,000 clones, with 75% to 95% of them counted one time only. The ten largest clones take up around 5.1% of the sample.

The sequence was obtained from a human patient who received an intestinal transplant, so some T cells may come from the graft donor. This material consisted of PBMCs, taken approximately 97 weeks after intestinal transplant. The chain is assembled from TRBV5-6 and TRBJ2-1; the D region possibly corresponds to TRBD1 (6 bases align). The CDR3 here reads CASSQGQGSSYNEQFF. The nucleotide sequence is given as TGTGCCAGCAGCCAGGGGCAGGGAAGCTCCTACAATGAGCAGTTCTTC.